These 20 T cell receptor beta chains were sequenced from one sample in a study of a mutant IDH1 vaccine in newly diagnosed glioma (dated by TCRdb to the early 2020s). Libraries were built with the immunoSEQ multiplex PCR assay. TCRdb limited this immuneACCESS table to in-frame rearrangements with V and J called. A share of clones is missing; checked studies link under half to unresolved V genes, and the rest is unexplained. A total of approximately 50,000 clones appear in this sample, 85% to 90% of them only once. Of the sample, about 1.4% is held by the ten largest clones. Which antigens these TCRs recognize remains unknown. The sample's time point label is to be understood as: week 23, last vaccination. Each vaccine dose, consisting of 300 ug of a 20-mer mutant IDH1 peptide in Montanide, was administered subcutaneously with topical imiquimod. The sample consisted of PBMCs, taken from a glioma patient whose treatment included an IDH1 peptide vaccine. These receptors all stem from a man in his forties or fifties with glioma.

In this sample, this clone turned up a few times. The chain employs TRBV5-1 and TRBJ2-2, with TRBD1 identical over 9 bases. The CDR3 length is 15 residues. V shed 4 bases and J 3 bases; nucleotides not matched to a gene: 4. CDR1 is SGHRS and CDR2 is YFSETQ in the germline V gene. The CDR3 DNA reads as TGCGCCAGCAGCCCCGGGACAGGGCACACCGGGGAGCTGTTTTTT. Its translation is CASSPGTGHTGELFF.

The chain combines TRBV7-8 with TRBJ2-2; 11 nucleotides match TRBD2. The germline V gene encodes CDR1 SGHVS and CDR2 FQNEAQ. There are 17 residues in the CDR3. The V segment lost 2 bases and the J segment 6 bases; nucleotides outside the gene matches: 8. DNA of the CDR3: TGTGCCAGCAGCTTAAGGGGCACTAGCGGGAGATCCGGGGAGCTGTTTTTT. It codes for CASSLRGTSGRSGELFF.

The CDR3 spells CASSLEGSDNQPQHF. CDR3 nucleotide sequence: TGCGCCAGCAGCTTGGAAGGGTCGGACAATCAGCCCCAGCATTTT. This chain joins TRBV5-1 and TRBJ1-5; D remains ambiguous. CDR3 length equals 15 residues. Per the germline V gene, CDR1 is SGHRS and CDR2 is YFSETQ. V lost 0 bases, J lost 3 bases, and 10 bases lay in between.

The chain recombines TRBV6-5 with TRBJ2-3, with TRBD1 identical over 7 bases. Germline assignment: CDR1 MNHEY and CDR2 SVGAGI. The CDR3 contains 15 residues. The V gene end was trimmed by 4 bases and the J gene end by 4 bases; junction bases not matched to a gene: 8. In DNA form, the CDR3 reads TGTGCCAGCAGTTCCGCCCACAGGGGCGCAGATACGCAGTATTTT. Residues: CASSSAHRGADTQYF.

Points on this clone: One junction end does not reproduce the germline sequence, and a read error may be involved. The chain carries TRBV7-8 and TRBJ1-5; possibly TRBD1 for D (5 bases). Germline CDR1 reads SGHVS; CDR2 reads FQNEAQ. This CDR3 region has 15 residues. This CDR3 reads CASSPFSGSTQPQHF. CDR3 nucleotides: TGTGCCAGCAGCCCCTTCTCAGGGAGCACTCAGCCCCAGCATTTT.

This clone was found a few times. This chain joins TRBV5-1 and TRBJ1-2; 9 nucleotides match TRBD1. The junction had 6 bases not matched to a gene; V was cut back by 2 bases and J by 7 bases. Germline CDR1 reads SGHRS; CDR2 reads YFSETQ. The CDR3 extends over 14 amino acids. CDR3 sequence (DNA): TGCGCCAGCAGCTTAGGGACAGGGCTGGGTGGCTACACCTTC. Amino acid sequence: CASSLGTGLGGYTF.

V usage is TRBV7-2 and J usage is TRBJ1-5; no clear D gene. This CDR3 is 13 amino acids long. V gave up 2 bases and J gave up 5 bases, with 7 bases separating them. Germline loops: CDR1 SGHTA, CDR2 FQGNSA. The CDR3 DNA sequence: TGTGCCAGCAGCTTATGGAGAGATCAGCCCCAGCATTTT. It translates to CASSLWRDQPQHF. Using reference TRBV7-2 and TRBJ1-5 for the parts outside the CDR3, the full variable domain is GAGVSQSPSNKVTEKGKDVELRCDPISGHTALYWYRQSLGQGLEFLIYFQGNSAPDKSGLPSDRFSAERTGGSVSTLTIQRTQQEDSAVYLCASSLWRDQPQHFGDGTRLSIL.

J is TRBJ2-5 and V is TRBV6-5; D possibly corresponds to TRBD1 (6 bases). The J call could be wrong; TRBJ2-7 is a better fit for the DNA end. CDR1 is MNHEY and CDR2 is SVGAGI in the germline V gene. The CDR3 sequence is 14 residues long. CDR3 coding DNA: TGTGCCAGCAGCCCTACAGGGCCCCCTTACGAGCAGTACTTC. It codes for CASSPTGPPYEQYF.

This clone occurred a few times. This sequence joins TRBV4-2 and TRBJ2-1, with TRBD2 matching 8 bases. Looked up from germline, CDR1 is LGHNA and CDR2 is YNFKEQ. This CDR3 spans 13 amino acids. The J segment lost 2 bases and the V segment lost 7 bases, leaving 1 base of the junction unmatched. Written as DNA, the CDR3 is TGTGCCAGCACAGCGGGAGCCTACAATGAGCAGTTCTTC. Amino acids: CASTAGAYNEQFF.

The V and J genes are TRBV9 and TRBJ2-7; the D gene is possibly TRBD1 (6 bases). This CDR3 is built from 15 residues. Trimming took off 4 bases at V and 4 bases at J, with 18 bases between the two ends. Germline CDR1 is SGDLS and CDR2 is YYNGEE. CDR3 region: CASSRQEFIAYEQYF. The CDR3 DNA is TGTGCCAGCAGCCGACAGGAATTTATCGCATACGAGCAGTACTTC. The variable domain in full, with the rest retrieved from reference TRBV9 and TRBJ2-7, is DSGVTQTPKHLITATGQRVTLRCSPRSGDLSVYWYQQSLDQGLQFLIQYYNGEERAKGNILERFSAQQFPDLHSELNLSSLELGDSALYFCASSRQEFIAYEQYFGPGTRLTVT.

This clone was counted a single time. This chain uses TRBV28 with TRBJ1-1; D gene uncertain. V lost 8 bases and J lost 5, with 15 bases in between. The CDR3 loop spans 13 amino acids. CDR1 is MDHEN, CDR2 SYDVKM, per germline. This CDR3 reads CASFKDLWTEAFF. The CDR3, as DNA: TGTGCCAGCTTTAAAGACCTCTGGACTGAAGCTTTCTTT.

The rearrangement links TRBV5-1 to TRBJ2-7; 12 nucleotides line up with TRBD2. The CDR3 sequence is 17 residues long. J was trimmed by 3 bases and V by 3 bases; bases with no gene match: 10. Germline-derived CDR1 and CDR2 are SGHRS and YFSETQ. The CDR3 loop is CASSSGTGLAGIYEQYF. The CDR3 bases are TGCGCCAGCAGCTCGGGAACCGGACTAGCGGGAATCTACGAGCAGTACTTC.

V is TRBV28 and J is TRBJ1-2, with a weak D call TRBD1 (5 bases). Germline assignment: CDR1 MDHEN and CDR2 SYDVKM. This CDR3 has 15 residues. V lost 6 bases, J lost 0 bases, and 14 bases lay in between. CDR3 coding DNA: TGTGCCAGCAGCCCTGGGGGGGTGGCTAACTATGGCTACACCTTC. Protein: CASSPGGVANYGYTF.

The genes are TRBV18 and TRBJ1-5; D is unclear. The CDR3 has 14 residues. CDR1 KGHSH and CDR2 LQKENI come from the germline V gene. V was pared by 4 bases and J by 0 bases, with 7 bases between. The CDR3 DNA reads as TGTGCCAGCTCACAGACTTATAGCAATCAGCCCCAGCATTTT. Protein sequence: CASSQTYSNQPQHF.

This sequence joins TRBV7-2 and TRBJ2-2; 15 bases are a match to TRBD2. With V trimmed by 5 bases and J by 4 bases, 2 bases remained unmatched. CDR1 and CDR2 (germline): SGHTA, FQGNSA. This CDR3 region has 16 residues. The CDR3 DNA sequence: TGTGCCAGCAGCCGGACTAGCGGGAGGGCCACCGGGGAGCTGTTTTTT. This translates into CASSRTSGRATGELFF.

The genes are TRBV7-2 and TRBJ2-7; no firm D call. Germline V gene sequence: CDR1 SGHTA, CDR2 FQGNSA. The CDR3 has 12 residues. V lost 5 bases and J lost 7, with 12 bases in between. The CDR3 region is CASSPELREQYF. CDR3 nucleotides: TGTGCCAGCAGCCCTGAGCTTCGGGAGCAGTACTTC.

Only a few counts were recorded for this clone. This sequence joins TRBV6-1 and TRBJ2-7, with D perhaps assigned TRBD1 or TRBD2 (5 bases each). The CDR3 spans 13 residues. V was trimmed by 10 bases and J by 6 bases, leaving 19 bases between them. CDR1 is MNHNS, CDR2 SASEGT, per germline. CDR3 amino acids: CAIRPGRRIEQYF. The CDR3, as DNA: TGTGCCATCCGGCCGGGACGCCGAATCGAGCAGTACTTC.

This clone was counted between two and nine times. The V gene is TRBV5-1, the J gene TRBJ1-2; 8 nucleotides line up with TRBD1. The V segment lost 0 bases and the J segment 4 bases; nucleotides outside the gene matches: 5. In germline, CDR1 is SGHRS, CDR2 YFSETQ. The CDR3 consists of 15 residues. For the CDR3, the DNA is TGCGCCAGCAGCTTGGGCCCAGGGGGCCCCTATGGCTACACCTTC. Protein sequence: CASSLGPGGPYGYTF.

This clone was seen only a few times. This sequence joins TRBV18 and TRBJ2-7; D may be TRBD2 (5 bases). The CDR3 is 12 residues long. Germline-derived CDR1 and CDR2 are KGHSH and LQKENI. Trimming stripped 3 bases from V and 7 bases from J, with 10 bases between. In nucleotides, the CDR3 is TGTGCCAGCTCACCCGACCGGGAAGAGCAGTACTTC. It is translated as CASSPDREEQYF. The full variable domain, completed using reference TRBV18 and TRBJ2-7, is NAGVMQNPRHLVRRRGQEARLRCSPMKGHSHVYWYRQLPEEGLKFMVYLQKENIIDESGMPKERFSAEFPKEGPSILRIQQVVRGDSAAYFCASSPDREEQYFGPGTRLTVT.

The CDR3 loop is CATQYGQGRETQYF. DNA for the CDR3: TGTGCCACCCAATATGGACAGGGCCGGGAGACCCAGTACTTC. V and J are TRBV15 and TRBJ2-5; the match to TRBD1 covers 8 bases. Germline values: CDR1 LNHNV, CDR2 YYDKDF (reference sequence). The V gene end was trimmed by 8 bases and the J gene end by 5 bases; junction bases not matched to a gene: 10. The CDR3 covers 14 residues.